The 8 T cell receptor beta chains given below trace back to one sample, sequenced in a study of blood T cell repertoires in COVID-19. Some clones are missing from TCRdb's copy, which holds only in-frame ones; the method was immunoSEQ multiplex PCR. The top ten clones hold 0.8% to 0.9% of a sample with fewer than 600,000 clones, 89% of them seen once. The sequenced sample was peripheral blood. The source of these receptors is a man between 18 and 35 years old with COVID-19, enrolled during active disease.

The rearrangement links TRBV27 to TRBJ2-7; 8 positions agree with TRBD1. This CDR3 has 13 residues. The junction had 5 bases not matched to a gene; V was cut back by 10 bases and J by 0 bases. Germline V gene lookup returns CDR1 MNHEY and CDR2 SMNVEV (reference sequence). The CDR3 DNA is TGTGCCACCACGGGACAGGACTCCTACGAGCAGTACTTC. The encoded protein is CATTGQDSYEQYF.

The chain is built from TRBV5-6 and TRBJ2-7; tentative D call: TRBD1 (5 bases). Germline CDR1 reads SGHDT; CDR2 reads YYEEEE. The CDR3 is made up of 12 amino acids. V lost 4 bases, J lost 7 bases, and 12 bases lay in between. The CDR3 bases are TGTGCCAGCAGCGAAAGGGGTCCGGAGCAGTACTTC. Protein: CASSERGPEQYF. Together with reference TRBV5-6 and TRBJ2-7, the CDR3 gives the full variable domain: DAGVTQSPTHLIKTRGQQVTLRCSPKSGHDTVSWYQQALGQGPQFIFQYYEEEERQRGNFPDRFSGHQFPNYSSELNVNALLLGDSALYLCASSERGPEQYFGPGTRLTVT.

The J gene is TRBJ1-1, the V gene TRBV7-9, with D unclear. The V and J ends lost 5 bases and 2 bases respectively, with 15 bases between them. From germline, CDR1 is SEHNR and CDR2 FQNEAQ (reference sequence). The CDR3 runs to 15 residues. DNA for the CDR3: TGTGCCAGCAGCCTCGGGGAGGCCCTAAACACTGAAGCTTTCTTT. It specifies CASSLGEALNTEAFF.

This sequence joins TRBV9 and TRBJ2-1, with 16 bases that match TRBD2. The V and J ends lost 4 bases and 7 bases, in that order; junction bases with no gene match: 11. The CDR3 is 18 amino acids. Germline lookup yields CDR1 SGDLS and CDR2 YYNGEE. CDR3 residues: CASSPGTSGRVMGNEQFF. In DNA form, the CDR3 reads TGTGCCAGCAGCCCTGGGACTAGCGGGAGGGTGATGGGGAATGAGCAGTTCTTC.

This sequence joins TRBV13 and TRBJ2-5, with a weak D call TRBD2 (5 bases). V dropped 5 bases and J dropped 4 bases, with 26 bases sitting between them. CDR1 is PRHDT and CDR2 is FYEKMQ in the germline V gene (reference sequence). The CDR3 loop spans 18 amino acids. In nucleotides, the CDR3 is TGTGCCAGCAGCCAATTCAACCCCTCTCGGGGTCTAAGAGAGACCCAGTACTTC. Protein product: CASSQFNPSRGLRETQYF. Variable domain in full (rest from reference TRBV13 and TRBJ2-5): AAGVIQSPRHLIKEKRETATLKCYPIPRHDTVYWYQQGPGQDPQFLISFYEKMQSDKGSIPDRFSAQQFSDYHSELNMSSLELGDSALYFCASSQFNPSRGLRETQYFGPGTRLLVL.

This rearrangement joins TRBV5-4 to TRBJ2-3, with 8 bases identical to TRBD2. Germline assignment: CDR1 SGHNT and CDR2 YYREEE (reference sequence). Germline trimming cut 9 bases from V and 5 bases from J; bases unmatched to any gene: 5. The CDR3 has 12 residues. CDR3 residues: CAIGLAGDTQYF. The CDR3 DNA reads TGTGCCATCGGACTAGCCGGAGATACGCAGTATTTT.

The CDR3 DNA follows: TGTGCCAGCAGCCACTCCACAGATACGCAGTATTTT. As protein: CASSHSTDTQYF. This chain uses TRBV4-2 with TRBJ2-3; D not certain. Trimming took 3 bases from V and 2 from J, leaving 3 bases between them. This CDR3 contains 12 residues. CDR1 LGHNA and CDR2 YNFKEQ come from the germline V gene.

This CDR3 reads CASAWQENSPLHF. For the CDR3, the DNA is TGTGCCAGCGCCTGGCAGGAAAATTCACCCCTCCACTTT. The chain recombines TRBV6-4 with TRBJ1-6; D ambiguous. CDR3 length: 13 residues. CDR1 and CDR2 (germline): MRHNA, SNTAGT. The germline V and J ends were trimmed by 8 bases and 7 bases, with 12 bases remaining between them.